One and the same sample provided the 29 T cell receptor beta chains below, sequenced in a study of T cell responses to AZD1222 COVID-19 vaccine. Assay: immunoSEQ multiplex PCR; the TCRdb copy retains only in-frame clones and omits some. The repertoire holds 110,000 to 150,000 clones, with approximately 90% as singletons. The specimen was peripheral blood, collected on day 0 of AZD1222 vaccination. The origin of the receptors is an adult in good health.

This clone has only one observation. The CDR3 sequence is CASSGTPGQESTDTQYF. For the CDR3, the DNA is TGTGCCAGCAGTGGGACACCGGGACAGGAAAGCACAGATACGCAGTATTTT. The V call is TRBV27, the J call TRBJ2-3; 8 bases agree with TRBD1. CDR3 length: 17 residues. Germline V lookup: CDR1 MNHEY, CDR2 SMNVEV (reference sequence). V lost 5 bases and J lost 0; bases outside the gene matches: 10.

A single count supports this clone. J is TRBJ1-5 and V is TRBV4-1; D not resolved. CDR3 length: 15 amino acids. Germline V gene sequence: CDR1 MGHRA, CDR2 YSYEKL. Trimming took off 0 bases at V and 6 bases at J, with 12 bases between the two ends. CDR3 nucleotides: TGCGCCAGCAGCCAAGATTCCGGGTTCGGTCAGCCCCAGCATTTT. This encodes CASSQDSGFGQPQHF.

This chain links TRBV5-1 with TRBJ2-3; 13 bases line up with TRBD2. The CDR3 is made up of 19 amino acids. Germline values: CDR1 SGHRS, CDR2 YFSETQ. Trimming at V came to 0 bases and at J to 3 bases, leaving 10 bases not matched to a gene. This CDR3 is CASSLGTSGRAVLTDTQYF. The CDR3, as DNA: TGCGCCAGCAGCTTGGGCACTAGCGGGAGGGCCGTTTTGACAGATACGCAGTATTTT.

This clone was picked up one time. This rearrangement joins TRBV19 to TRBJ2-7; D may correspond to TRBD1 or TRBD2 (5 bases each). The CDR3 covers 13 residues. The germline V gene encodes CDR1 LNHDA and CDR2 SQIVND (reference sequence). Trimming left V 3 bases short and J 4 bases short, with 10 bases between. This CDR3 reads CASSIRESYEQYF. The DNA of the CDR3 is TGTGCCAGTAGTATCAGGGAGAGTTACGAGCAGTACTTC.

The J gene is TRBJ2-2, the V gene TRBV27; 7 bases fit TRBD2. The V and J ends lost 0 bases and 7 bases, in that order; junction bases with no gene match: 8. CDR1 is MNHEY, CDR2 SMNVEV, per germline (reference sequence). The CDR3 runs 16 residues. The CDR3 DNA reads TGTGCCAGCAGTTTATCGATCCGGGGGGAGTACGGGGAGCTGTTTTTT. Its protein product is CASSLSIRGEYGELFF.

This rearrangement joins TRBV19 to TRBJ1-6; D might be TRBD1 (5 bases). Trimming left V 1 base short and J 10 bases short, with 11 bases between. The CDR3 totals 14 residues. Germline V gives CDR1 LNHDA, CDR2 SQIVND (reference sequence). CDR3 in DNA: TGTGCCAGTAGTATAGTAGGGGTGGACTCACCCCTCCACTTT. Translating gives CASSIVGVDSPLHF.

The V gene is TRBV6-4, the J gene TRBJ1-1, with TRBD1 identical over 9 bases. This CDR3 has 14 amino acids. V was clipped by 6 bases and J by 1 base; unmatched bases: 3. CDR1 and CDR2 from the germline V gene are MRHNA and SNTAGT. The CDR3 reads CASRETGGNTEAFF. In DNA form, the CDR3 reads TGTGCCAGCAGGGAGACAGGGGGGAACACTGAAGCTTTCTTT.

CDR3 amino acids: CASSPRDFNEKLFF. The CDR3, as DNA: TGCGCCAGCAGCCCTCGGGATTTTAATGAAAAACTGTTTTTT. The V call is TRBV4-3, the J call TRBJ1-4; D unresolved. The germline gives CDR1 LGHNA, CDR2 YSLEER. This CDR3 is built from 14 residues. Trimming pared 4 bases from V and 4 bases from J, leaving 10 bases between.

The chain employs TRBV12-5 and TRBJ2-7; TRBD2 matches 7 bases. The CDR3 runs to 18 residues. Germline V gene sequence: CDR1 LGHNT, CDR2 FRNRAP. The V and J ends lost 3 bases and 0 bases, in that order; junction bases with no gene match: 14. The CDR3 nucleotides are TGTGCTAGTGGTTTTTCCGATAGCGGGCCGTTAAGCTCCTACGAGCAGTACTTC. It yields the protein CASGFSDSGPLSSYEQYF.

CDR3 sequence reads: CASSLISYYEQYF. CDR3 in DNA: TGTGCCAGCAGTTTAATCTCCTATTACGAGCAGTACTTC. The chain employs TRBV27 and TRBJ2-7; no clear D gene. Trimming pared 2 bases from V and 4 bases from J, leaving 9 bases between. Per the germline V gene, CDR1 is MNHEY and CDR2 is SMNVEV (reference sequence). The CDR3 extends over 13 amino acids.

The table lists this clone with a count of one. The chain links TRBV28 to TRBJ2-7, with TRBD2 matching over 12 bases. The CDR3 runs 17 residues. Germline CDR1 MDHEN, CDR2 SYDVKM. Losses at the gene ends were 7 bases for V and 5 bases for J; bases not matched to a gene: 15. The DNA of the CDR3 is TGTGCCAGCATCCCTGGCACTAGCGGGAGGAAAGAACACGAGCAGTACTTC. Translating it yields CASIPGTSGRKEHEQYF.

The chain links TRBV5-6 to TRBJ1-5; D not certain. The V end was cut by 2 bases, the J end by 3 bases, with 12 bases between. The length of the CDR3 is 15 residues. Per germline, CDR1 SGHDT and CDR2 YYEEEE. The CDR3: CASSFNRVINQPQHF. The CDR3 DNA is TGTGCCAGCAGCTTTAATCGCGTGATCAATCAGCCCCAGCATTTT. The variable domain in full, completed from reference TRBV5-6 and TRBJ1-5, reads DAGVTQSPTHLIKTRGQQVTLRCSPKSGHDTVSWYQQALGQGPQFIFQYYEEEERQRGNFPDRFSGHQFPNYSSELNVNALLLGDSALYLCASSFNRVINQPQHFGDGTRLSIL.

This chain links TRBV27 with TRBJ2-2, with D possibly being TRBD2 (5 bases). The CDR3 loop spans 16 amino acids. Trimming removed 3 bases from V and 3 bases from J, with 14 bases in between. Germline V lookup: CDR1 MNHEY, CDR2 SMNVEV (reference sequence). CDR3 nucleotide sequence: TGTGCCAGCAGTTTTCTACGGGGAATAGACACCGGGGAGCTGTTTTTT. It translates to CASSFLRGIDTGELFF.

The chain carries TRBV5-1 and TRBJ1-1, with D perhaps matching TRBD1 (5 bases). Trimming took off 4 bases at V and 4 bases at J, with 17 bases between the two ends. The CDR3 totals 15 residues. From germline, CDR1 is SGHRS and CDR2 YFSETQ. The CDR3 DNA reads TGCGCCAGCAGCCCGGGGGTAGCGGTAGCCACTGAAGCTTTCTTT. Encoded protein: CASSPGVAVATEAFF. Supplemented by reference TRBV5-1 and TRBJ1-1, the full variable domain reads KAGVTQTPRYLIKTRGQQVTLSCSPISGHRSVSWYQQTPGQGLQFLFEYFSETQRNKGNFPGRFSGRQFSNSRSEMNVSTLELGDSALYLCASSPGVAVATEAFFGQGTRLTVV.

This rearrangement joins TRBV9 to TRBJ2-7, with D maybe TRBD2 (6 bases). Germline V gives CDR1 SGDLS, CDR2 YYNGEE. V was clipped by 3 bases and J by 3 bases, with 19 bases between them. This CDR3 contains 16 residues. The CDR3: CASSAGGGPRLYEQYF. As DNA, the CDR3 is TGTGCCAGCAGCGCTGGGGGAGGACCTAGACTCTACGAGCAGTACTTC.

The J gene is TRBJ1-2, the V gene TRBV30, with 7 positions matching TRBD1. This CDR3 spans 16 amino acids. Per germline, CDR1 GTSNPN and CDR2 SVGIG (reference sequence). The ends lost 3 bases at V and 1 base at J; junction bases unmatched: 11. The CDR3 loop reads CAWSEDEGANNYGYTF. CDR3 coding DNA: TGTGCCTGGAGCGAGGACGAGGGGGCGAATAACTATGGCTACACCTTC.

This chain links TRBV20-1 with TRBJ1-2; 9 positions match TRBD1. The CDR3 is 11 residues long. The trim removed 5 bases at V and 13 bases at J, leaving 8 bases unmatched. Looked up from germline, CDR1 is DFQATT and CDR2 is SNEGSKA (reference sequence). CDR3 nucleotide sequence: TGCAGTGCTCGGGGACAGGGAGCTTTCACCTTC. Translation gives CSARGQGAFTF.

The chain has TRBV27 and TRBJ1-1; D uncertain. Germline V gene sequence: CDR1 MNHEY, CDR2 SMNVEV (reference sequence). The V end lost 8 bases, the J end lost 0 bases, and 13 bases lay between the germline ends. This CDR3 region has 14 residues. CDR3 in amino acids: CASLRSGMNTEAFF. DNA for the CDR3: TGTGCCAGCCTTCGGTCGGGCATGAACACTGAAGCTTTCTTT.

This clone appeared a single time. This CDR3 reads CASSNQDASNSPLHF. The CDR3 DNA reads as TGTGCCAGCAGCAATCAAGATGCGTCTAATTCACCCCTCCACTTT. V and J are TRBV2 and TRBJ1-6; D remains ambiguous. Germline lookup yields CDR1 SNHLY and CDR2 FYNNEI. V lost 6 bases and J lost 6, with 15 bases in between. The CDR3 extends over 15 amino acids.

The rearrangement uses TRBV3-1 (or the pseudogene TRBV3-2) and TRBJ2-7; D gene uncertain. The V end lost 1 base, the J end lost 3 bases, and 13 bases lay between the germline ends. This CDR3 region has 15 residues. Per the germline V gene, CDR1 is LGHDT and CDR2 is YNNKEL (reference sequence). CDR3 bases: TGTGCCAGCAGCCAAGCTTCGGCAGAACACTACGAGCAGTACTTC. It codes for CASSQASAEHYEQYF.

The CDR3 sequence: CASSFSREQYF. CDR3 nucleotide sequence: TGTGCCAGCAGTTTCTCCCGCGAGCAGTACTTC. The V call is TRBV12-3 or TRBV12-4, the J call TRBJ2-7; D uncertain. The CDR3 runs 11 residues. The ends were cut back, 3 bases at V and 6 bases at J, with 6 bases in the middle.

The rearrangement uses TRBV7-2 and TRBJ2-6; D gene ambiguous. CDR3 length: 16 amino acids. Germline CDR1 SGHTA, CDR2 FQGNSA. Between the trimmed V and J ends, which lost 5 bases and 3 bases, there was a span of 14 bases. CDR3 protein: CASSPAPGIGANVLTF. The CDR3 DNA follows: TGTGCCAGCAGCCCCGCGCCGGGCATTGGGGCCAACGTCCTGACTTTC.

V usage is TRBV9 and J usage is TRBJ1-3; tentative D call: TRBD1 (5 bases). CDR1 is SGDLS and CDR2 is YYNGEE in the germline V gene. This CDR3 contains 17 residues. Trimming stripped 0 bases from V and 1 base from J, with 14 bases between. The CDR3 loop reads CASSVEGMEGSGNTIYF. The CDR3, as DNA: TGTGCCAGCAGCGTAGAAGGCATGGAGGGGTCTGGAAACACCATATATTTT.

The chain uses TRBV5-1 and TRBJ1-2; the D is unclear. The V end lost 5 bases, the J end lost 6 bases, and 14 bases lay between the germline ends. This CDR3 is built from 13 residues. In germline, CDR1 is SGHRS, CDR2 YFSETQ. The CDR3 DNA sequence: TGCGCCAGCAGTCGGACGGTGTGGGATGGCTACACCTTC. Encoded protein: CASSRTVWDGYTF.

The rearrangement links TRBV6-2 or TRBV6-3 to TRBJ1-2; a possible D gene is TRBD1 (6 bases). V was pared by 2 bases and J by 8 bases, with 21 bases between. Germline V gene lookup returns CDR1 MNHEY and CDR2 SVGEGT. The CDR3 has 16 amino acids. The CDR3 protein is CASSYPTRGAVEGYTF. The CDR3 region has the DNA TGTGCCAGCAGTTACCCGACCCGGGGGGCTGTCGAGGGCTACACCTTC.

The CDR3 spells CASSSRQSSGNEQYF. The CDR3 DNA sequence: TGCGCCAGCAGCTCCCGACAGTCCTCGGGCAACGAGCAGTACTTC. The chain couples TRBV5-1 to TRBJ2-7; D may be TRBD1 (5 bases). The CDR3 length is 15 residues. Germline lookup yields CDR1 SGHRS and CDR2 YFSETQ. V was trimmed by 3 bases and J by 5 bases, leaving 18 bases between them.

The chain joins TRBV29-1 to TRBJ2-5, with 10 positions matching TRBD2. The junction had 6 bases not matched to a gene; V was cut back by 6 bases and J by 5 bases. The V gene's germline CDR1 is SQVTM and CDR2 ANQGSEA. The CDR3 spans 13 residues. In DNA form, the CDR3 reads TGCAGCGTCGCTAGCGGGAGCATCGAGACCCAGTACTTC. Translating gives CSVASGSIETQYF.

The chain has TRBV28 and TRBJ2-7; 7 bases are shared with TRBD1. Germline CDR1 MDHEN, CDR2 SYDVKM. The CDR3 runs 15 residues. The J segment lost 2 bases and the V segment lost 2 bases, leaving 6 bases of the junction unmatched. The CDR3 here is CASSLASGQPYEQYF. The CDR3 DNA reads TGTGCCAGCAGTTTAGCTTCGGGACAGCCCTACGAGCAGTACTTC. Complete variable domain (other parts from reference TRBV28 and TRBJ2-7): DVKVTQSSRYLVKRTGEKVFLECVQDMDHENMFWYRQDPGLGLRLIYFSYDVKMKEKGDIPEGYSVSREKKERFSLILESASTNQTSMYLCASSLASGQPYEQYFGPGTRLTVT.

With regard to this clone: The junction departs from the called germline gene at one end, perhaps through a read error. The V gene is TRBV30, the J gene TRBJ2-7; tentative D call: TRBD1 (5 bases). Germline V CDR1 and CDR2: GTSNPN, SVGIG (reference sequence). The CDR3 extends over 15 amino acids. This chain's CDR3 is CAWSPLGGAIYVQYF. The CDR3 bases are TGTGCCTGGAGTCCCCTGGGTGGGGCCATATACGTGCAGTACTTC.